This T cell receptor beta chain derives from a study of Graves' ophthalmopathy and Graves' hyperthyroidism. The TCR beta CDR3 regions underwent amplification from RNA transcripts. First-round RT-PCR with HTBI primers preceded a second-round multiplex PCR. TCRdb used MiXCR to reprocess the multiplex PCR reads, holding one entry per CDR3 protein. The sample consists of approximately 500,000 distinct CDR3 sequences, 13% to 15% of them appearing once. Reliance was placed on clinical symptoms, serum thyroxine, TRAb, thyroid ultrasound and orbital computed tomography for diagnosis. Fresh peripheral blood, roughly 9.8 ml, was the PBMC source. V lost 1 base, J lost 7 bases, and 14 bases lay in between. CDR3 length equals 14 residues. Germline V gene lookup returns CDR1 GTSNPN and CDR2 SVGIG (reference sequence). In its sample, this clonotype was seen many times.

The receptor comes from a woman aged 30 to 39 with Graves' ophthalmopathy. Sequenced input: blood. The V gene is TRBV30, the J gene TRBJ1-5; D is possibly TRBD1 (6 bases). CDR3 DNA: TGTGCCTGGAGTGCACCGACAGGCCACCAGCCCCAGCATTTT. Protein product: CAWSAPTGHQPQHF.